This T cell receptor beta chain was recorded in a study of vaccination and CD4 T cells after COVID-19 (dated by TCRdb to the early 2020s). At the level of the whole study: Convalescent patients had a positive SARS-CoV-2 result on nasal swab PCR, and of these patients, under ten had mild disease and one had severe disease. The cultures were stimulated with overlapping spike peptide pools from SARS-CoV-2 and from the common cold coronaviruses HCoV-NL63, HCoV-OC43 and HCoV-229E. Post-vaccine blood samples were obtained a median of about 72 days after the second vaccine dose, with a range of about 12 to 241 days. In 10 COVID-19 convalescent patients and a few infection-naive healthy vaccine recipients, researchers compared the spike-specific CD4+ TCR repertoire from before mRNA vaccination with the repertoire from after. Two doses of either the Pfizer-BioNTech BNT162b2 vaccine (n=8) or the Moderna mRNA-1273 vaccine (n=2) were administered to participants. The convalescent cohort comprised six males and four females, including two Hispanic individuals, seven Caucasians, two Asians and one multiracial person. A few convalescent patients gave samples both early after vaccination (day 14) and late after vaccination (days 161 to 241). Control cultures received a CEFX viral epitope pool as the positive control, an HIV-1 Nef peptide pool as the negative control, or no peptide. Post-COVID blood samples from convalescent patients were collected a median of about 110 days after diagnosis, with a range of about 35 to 161 days. What the authors observed across the whole study: In convalescent patients, a median around 90% of post-vaccine SARS-CoV-2-reactive clones were detected only after vaccination, suggesting vaccine-specific priming. The median count of SARS-CoV-2-reactive clonotypes went up from some 23 after infection to 38 after vaccination, although the change was not significant. The number of convalescent patients in the study was relatively small, and the study did not examine early timepoints following natural infection. Nearly all vaccine-specific clones in convalescent patients (304 of 307) were mono-reactive for SARS-CoV-2 spike rather than cross-reactive with common cold coronaviruses.

Deletion took 7 bases off V and 0 bases off J, with a span of 18 bases between the germline ends. Including cysteine and phenylalanine, the CDR3 has 16 amino acids. The read is trimmed to its CDR3 DNA, 48 bases read in frame from base 1. Looking up the germline V gene yields CDR1 MRHNA and CDR2 SNTAGT. Read against the paper, the sample's time point label means: late sampling 161 to 241 days after vaccination in three convalescent patients. The meaning of the sample's treatment or condition label: approximately 10-day PBMC culture with coronavirus spike peptide pools or control peptides (ViraFEST assay). The ViraFEST assay, used in the study, expanded antigen-specific T cells with peptide pools and then identified the expanded clonotypes through TCR sequencing. The convalescent patients' positive SARS-CoV-2 PCR tests were from March to December 2020, which was before the Alpha, Beta and Delta variants emerged in the United States. Each well held millions of PBMCs cultured with 10 ug/ml peptide pools in IMDM containing roughly 4.7% human AB serum and 8 to 10 IU/ml IL-2. Half of the culture medium was replaced with fresh IL-2-containing medium on days 3 and 7. Once the cells had been in culture for less than 12 days, the EasySep CD4+ T cell isolation kit was used to isolate CD4+ T cells by negative selection. Ficoll-Paque Plus gradient centrifugation was used to isolate PBMCs from whole blood, and the isolated PBMCs were then either used fresh or cryopreserved at -140C. Triplicate wells were generally used for each culture condition.

Libraries were built with PCR. At the Johns Hopkins FTIC core, DNA from the cultured CD4+ T cells underwent TCR sequencing with the Oncomine TCR Beta short-read assay. The QIAamp micro DNA kit was used to extract genomic DNA from the cultured CD4+ T cells. The Oncomine TCR Beta libraries from cultured CD4+ T cells were pooled using unique dual indexes and then sequenced on an Illumina iSeq 100. In the original analysis: Non-productive sequences were removed, and CDR3s not starting with C, not ending with F or W, or shorter than 7 amino acids were discarded. The MANAFEST web application was used to identify antigen-specific clonotypes by comparing peptide-stimulated wells against reference wells and other culture wells. To be called positive, a clone needed an FDR below 0.05, an odds ratio above 5, and a productive frequency above 0.1% in at least two of three replicate wells. Cross-reactive clonotypes were defined as significantly expanded in both SARS-CoV-2 spike wells and at least one common cold coronavirus spike condition. CDR3 homology was assessed with Levenshtein distances (stringdist) and unrooted phylogenetic trees (ape) in R version 3.6.1. The public sequencing data were trimmed at Q25 with fastp and processed into clonotypes with MiXCR by TCRdb, which kept only in-frame beta chains. Identical CDR3 protein sequences are pooled into one entry, listed with their most common genes and DNA. The authors' filters were not applied to this entry. Within this sample are around 20,000 distinct CDR3 sequences, with 35% to 40% of them counted one time only. The ten largest clonotypes hold 25% to 30% of the sample.

As regards this clonotype: It has no known antigen specificity. The input lacks base qualities; no much larger clone sits a single base away.

The chain links TRBV6-4 with TRBJ1-1, with the D gene uncertain. This sample comprised CD4+ T cells from blood, cultured in vitro, obtained about 7 months after SARS-CoV-2 vaccination. This TCR was recovered from a human donor who had recovered from COVID-19. The CDR3 loop reads CASTLPRAGMNTEAFF. The DNA is as follows: TGTGCCAGCACCCTCCCTCGGGCGGGAATGAACACTGAAGCTTTCTTT.